This T cell receptor (beta chain) appears in the sequencing data of a study of cytomegalovirus exposure and HLA in healthy donors. The PCR made use of 60 Vbeta and 13 Jbeta primers. Clones were read by immunoSEQ multiplex PCR, and TCRdb kept only the in-frame ones, dropping some. The sample consists of under 200,000 clones, nearly 80% of them appearing once. Study-wide results and limits: Rarity characterized most TCR sequences, yet some public TCRs appeared in many donors.

In the case of this clone: What it binds is unknown.

Sequencing was done on a sample of PBMCs. This receptor was obtained from a man aged 18 to 29 in good health and CMV-seropositive.

CDR3 amino acids: CASSLIQGATNEKLFF. In DNA form, the CDR3 reads TGTGCCAGCAGCTTAATTCAGGGGGCAACTAATGAAAAACTGTTTTTT. This chain links TRBV7-2 with TRBJ1-4; 7 bases match TRBD1. Germline V lookup: CDR1 SGHTA, CDR2 FQGNSA. CDR3 length equals 16 residues. V was pared by 2 bases and J by 0 bases, with 3 bases of the junction left unmatched.